This T cell receptor (beta chain) was sequenced during a study of brain T cells in children with intractable seizures (dated by TCRdb to the early 2020s). About the study as a whole: Resected brain tissue from some 53 pediatric epilepsy surgery cases was first screened for immune gene transcripts using a NanoString immunology panel. Among the roughly 12 selected surgery cases, eight also had pre-surgery blood sequenced, leaving four with brain tissue only. The full study reports these points: Sequencing depth differed between pre- and post-surgery blood, so clones missing from the pre-surgery sample may reflect undersampling. Viral specificity was inferred solely from CDR3 sequence similarity, and the HCMV serostatus of the patients was not known.

Regarding this clone: Its antigen is still unknown. Per-base quality was not reported, and no clone a single base away is much larger than it.

Reading the label with the study, this specimen's time point is: resected brain tissue, or blood drawn just prior to surgery. Surgery cases with the highest brain T cell transcript signatures were selected for TCR beta chain sequencing of brain tissue and, where available, blood. Patients had been treated with at least one anti-epileptic drug before surgery. The TCR-sequenced patients were children whose drug-resistant epilepsy was caused by tuberous sclerosis complex, focal cortical dysplasia, Rasmussen encephalitis or hemimegalencephaly. The Monarch genomic DNA purification kit was used to extract bulk genomic DNA from unsorted brain tissue and from whole blood. TCR beta chain sequences were generated from genomic DNA using the immunoSEQ assay. As for how the authors treated the data: CDR3 sequences that did not begin with the conserved framework cysteine at position 104 were removed manually. To get clonality, the normalized Shannon's Diversity Index was subtracted from one, giving values from 0 (maximal diversity) to 1 (oligoclonal). Chi-squared comparison-of-proportions tests were used to check whether the frequency of the same CDR3 differed between samples, for example brain versus blood. Public clonotypes were identified by searching immuneACCESS, and similarity to known antiviral clonotypes was assessed with the VDJdb browser. The immuneACCESS repertoire file appears here via TCRdb, limited to in-frame rearrangements. These files lack a portion of the clones; in checked studies, under half of the deficit traces to unresolved V genes, and the cause of the others is not known. D and trimming come from the DNA, and the V and J calls and clone size come from that table. Present in this sample are tens of thousands of clones, about 93% of which were seen just once. The ten largest clones represent roughly 1.5% of the sample.

Trimming accounts for 4 bases at V and 2 bases at J, while the number of junction bases matched to no gene is 5. The germline V gene sets CDR1 to MNHEY and CDR2 to SVGAGI. The CDR3, from cysteine to phenylalanine, totals 15 residues. Solely the CDR3 DNA is kept, with 45 bases framed from the first base. This receptor was identified in a boy younger than two with tuberous sclerosis and intractable seizures. Sample: peripheral blood, taken at surgery. Recombination joined TRBV6-5 with TRBJ1-2; TRBD1 fits 9 bases in the junction. The CDR3 loop reads CASSFSGTGNYGYTF. The bases read TGTGCCAGCAGTTTCTCAGGGACAGGGAACTATGGCTACACCTTC.